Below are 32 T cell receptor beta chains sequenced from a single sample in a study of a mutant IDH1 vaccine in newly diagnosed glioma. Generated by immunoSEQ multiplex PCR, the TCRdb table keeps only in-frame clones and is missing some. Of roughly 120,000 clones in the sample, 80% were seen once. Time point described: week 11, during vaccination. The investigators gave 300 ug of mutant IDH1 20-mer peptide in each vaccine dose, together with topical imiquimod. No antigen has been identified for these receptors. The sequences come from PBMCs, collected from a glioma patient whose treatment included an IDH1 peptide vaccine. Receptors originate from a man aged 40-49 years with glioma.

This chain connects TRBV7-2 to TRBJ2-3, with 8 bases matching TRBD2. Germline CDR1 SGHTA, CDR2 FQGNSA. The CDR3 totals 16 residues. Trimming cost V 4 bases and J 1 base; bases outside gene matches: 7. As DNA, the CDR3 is TGTGCCAGCAGCTCCCTCCCAGCGGGGGGCACAGATACGCAGTATTTT. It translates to CASSSLPAGGTDTQYF. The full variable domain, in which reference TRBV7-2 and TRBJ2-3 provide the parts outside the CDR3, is GAGVSQSPSNKVTEKGKDVELRCDPISGHTALYWYRQSLGQGLEFLIYFQGNSAPDKSGLPSDRFSAERTGGSVSTLTIQRTQQEDSAVYLCASSSLPAGGTDTQYFGPGTRLTVL.

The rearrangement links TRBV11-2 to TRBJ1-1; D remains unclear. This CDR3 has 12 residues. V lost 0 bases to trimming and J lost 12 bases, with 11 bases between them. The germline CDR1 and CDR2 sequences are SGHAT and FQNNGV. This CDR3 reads CASSLEEDRTFF. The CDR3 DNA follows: TGTGCCAGCAGCTTAGAAGAGGATCGAACTTTCTTT.

CDR3 loop: CASSSGTSRETQYF. The CDR3, as DNA: TGTGCCAGCAGCTCTGGGACTAGCAGAGAGACCCAGTACTTC. This chain links TRBV9 with TRBJ2-5; TRBD2 aligns across 9 bases. The germline V gene has CDR1 SGDLS and CDR2 YYNGEE. The CDR3 sequence is 14 residues long. Trimming took 4 bases from V and 4 from J; bases not matched to a gene: 5.

The CDR3 protein is CASSPHTDTQYF. The CDR3 nucleotides are TGTGCCAGCAGCCCTCACACAGATACGCAGTATTTT. The J gene is TRBJ2-3, the V gene TRBV9; D uncertain. Germline V gene sequence: CDR1 SGDLS, CDR2 YYNGEE. V lost 4 bases to trimming and J lost 2 bases, with 5 bases between them. The CDR3 runs 12 residues.

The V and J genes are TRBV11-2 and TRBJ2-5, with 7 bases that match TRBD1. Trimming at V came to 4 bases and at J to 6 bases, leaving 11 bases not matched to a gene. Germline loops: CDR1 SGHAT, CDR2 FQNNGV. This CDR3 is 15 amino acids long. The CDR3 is CASSWRWDSRKTQYF. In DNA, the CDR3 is TGTGCCAGCAGCTGGCGTTGGGACAGTAGAAAGACCCAGTACTTC.

The CDR3 here is CASSNRRQSSGNTIYF. CDR3 bases: TGTGCCAGTAGTAATCGCAGACAGAGCTCTGGAAACACCATATATTTT. V gene TRBV19 combines with J gene TRBJ1-3, with D perhaps TRBD1 (5 bases). This CDR3 is 16 amino acids long. Trimming took 4 bases from V and 0 from J, leaving 13 bases between them. Germline lookup yields CDR1 LNHDA and CDR2 SQIVND (reference sequence).

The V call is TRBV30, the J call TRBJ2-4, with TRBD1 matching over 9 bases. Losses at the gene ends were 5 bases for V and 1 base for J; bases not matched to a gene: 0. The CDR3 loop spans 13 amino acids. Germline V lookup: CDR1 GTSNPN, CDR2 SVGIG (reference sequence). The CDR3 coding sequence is TGTGCCTGGGGGACAGGGGCCAAAAACATTCAGTACTTC. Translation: CAWGTGAKNIQYF.

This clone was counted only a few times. The CDR3 bases are TGCGCCAGCAGTGAGTCTGTCGCGGGCGAGCAGTACTTC. This sequence encodes CASSESVAGEQYF. The gene calls are TRBV10-1 and TRBJ2-7; a possible D gene is TRBD2 (5 bases). The CDR3 spans 13 residues. Germline V lookup: CDR1 WNHNN, CDR2 SYGVQD (reference sequence). With 0 bases removed from V and 6 bases from J, the gap between germline ends came to 9 bases.

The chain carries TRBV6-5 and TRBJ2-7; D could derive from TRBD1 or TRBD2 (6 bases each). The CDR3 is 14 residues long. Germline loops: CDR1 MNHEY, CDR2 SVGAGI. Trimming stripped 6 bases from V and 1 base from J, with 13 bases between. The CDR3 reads CASSTIGGSYEQYF. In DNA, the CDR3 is TGTGCCAGCAGCACCATAGGGGGGTCCTACGAGCAGTACTTC.

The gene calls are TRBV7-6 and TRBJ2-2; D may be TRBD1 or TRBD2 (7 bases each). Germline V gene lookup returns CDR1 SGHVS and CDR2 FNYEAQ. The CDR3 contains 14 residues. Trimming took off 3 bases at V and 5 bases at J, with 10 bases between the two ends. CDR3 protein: CASSFRGGTGELFF. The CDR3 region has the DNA TGTGCCAGCAGCTTCAGGGGGGGTACCGGGGAGCTGTTTTTT. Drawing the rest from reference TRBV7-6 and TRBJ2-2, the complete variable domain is GAGVSQSPRYKVTKRGQDVALRCDPISGHVSLYWYRQALGQGPEFLTYFNYEAQQDKSGLPNDRFSAERPEGSISTLTIQRTEQRDSAMYRCASSFRGGTGELFFGEGSRLTVL.

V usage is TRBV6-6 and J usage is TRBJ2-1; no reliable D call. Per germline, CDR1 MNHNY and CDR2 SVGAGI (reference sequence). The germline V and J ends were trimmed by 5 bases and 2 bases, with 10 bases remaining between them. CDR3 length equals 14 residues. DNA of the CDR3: TGTGCCAGCAGTACCAGTCGGACCTACAATGAGCAGTTCTTC. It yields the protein CASSTSRTYNEQFF.

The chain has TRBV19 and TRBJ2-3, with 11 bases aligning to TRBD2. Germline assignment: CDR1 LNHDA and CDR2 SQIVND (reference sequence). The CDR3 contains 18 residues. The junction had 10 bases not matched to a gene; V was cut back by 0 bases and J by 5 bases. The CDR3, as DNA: TGTGCCAGTAGTATAGACCACGATAGCGGGGGGGCAAGAGATACGCAGTATTTT. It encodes CASSIDHDSGGARDTQYF. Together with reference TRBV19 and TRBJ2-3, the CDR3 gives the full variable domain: DGGITQSPKYLFRKEGQNVTLSCEQNLNHDAMYWYRQDPGQGLRLIYYSQIVNDFQKGDIAEGYSVSREKKESFPLTVTSAQKNPTAFYLCASSIDHDSGGARDTQYFGPGTRLTVL.

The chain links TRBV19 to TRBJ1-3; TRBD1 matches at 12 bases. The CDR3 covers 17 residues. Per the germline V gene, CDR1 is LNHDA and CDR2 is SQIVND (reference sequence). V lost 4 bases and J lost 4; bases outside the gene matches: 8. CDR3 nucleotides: TGTGCCAGTAGTACACCGGGACAGGGGGCTTCCGGAAACACCATATATTTT. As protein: CASSTPGQGASGNTIYF.

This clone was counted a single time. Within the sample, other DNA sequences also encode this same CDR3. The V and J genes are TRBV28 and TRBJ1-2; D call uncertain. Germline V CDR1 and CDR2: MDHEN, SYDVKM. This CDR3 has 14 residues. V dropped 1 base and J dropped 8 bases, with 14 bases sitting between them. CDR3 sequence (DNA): TGTGCCAGCAGTTTATCCGTGGGTGGTCGAGGCTACACCTTC. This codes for CASSLSVGGRGYTF.

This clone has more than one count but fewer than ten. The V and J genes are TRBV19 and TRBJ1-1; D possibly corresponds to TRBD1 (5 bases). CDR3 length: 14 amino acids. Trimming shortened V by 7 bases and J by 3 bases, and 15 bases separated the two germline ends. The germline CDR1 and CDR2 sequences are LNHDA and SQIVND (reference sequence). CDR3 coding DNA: TGTGCCAGTACCCTGTGGGGGTCGGACACTGAAGCTTTCTTT. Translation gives CASTLWGSDTEAFF.

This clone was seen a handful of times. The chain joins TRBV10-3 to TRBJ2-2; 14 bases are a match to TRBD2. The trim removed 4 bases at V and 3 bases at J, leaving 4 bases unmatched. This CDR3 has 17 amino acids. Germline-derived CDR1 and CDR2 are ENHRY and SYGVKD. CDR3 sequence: CAISAAGLAGDTGELFF. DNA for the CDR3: TGTGCCATCAGTGCAGCGGGACTAGCGGGAGACACCGGGGAGCTGTTTTTT.

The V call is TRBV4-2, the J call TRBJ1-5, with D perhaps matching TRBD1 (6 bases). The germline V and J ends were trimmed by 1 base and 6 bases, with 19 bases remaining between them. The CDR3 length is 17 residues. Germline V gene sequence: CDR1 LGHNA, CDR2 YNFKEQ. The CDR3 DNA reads TGTGCCAGCAGCCAAGGAGTTCGGGGGGCCTTCGGTCAGCCCCAGCATTTT. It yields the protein CASSQGVRGAFGQPQHF.

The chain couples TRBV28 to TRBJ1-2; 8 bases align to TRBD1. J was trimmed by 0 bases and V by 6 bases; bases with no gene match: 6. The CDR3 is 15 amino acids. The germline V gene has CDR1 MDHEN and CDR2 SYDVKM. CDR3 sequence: CASRNLDRANYGYTF. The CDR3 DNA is TGTGCCAGCAGAAACTTGGACAGGGCTAACTATGGCTACACCTTC.

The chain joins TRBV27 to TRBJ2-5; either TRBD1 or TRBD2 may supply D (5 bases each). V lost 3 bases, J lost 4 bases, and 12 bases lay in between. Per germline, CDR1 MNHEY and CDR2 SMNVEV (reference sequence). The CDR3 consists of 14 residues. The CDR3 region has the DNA TGTGCCAGCAGTTTCCTCCGGGACCTAGAGACCCAGTACTTC. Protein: CASSFLRDLETQYF.

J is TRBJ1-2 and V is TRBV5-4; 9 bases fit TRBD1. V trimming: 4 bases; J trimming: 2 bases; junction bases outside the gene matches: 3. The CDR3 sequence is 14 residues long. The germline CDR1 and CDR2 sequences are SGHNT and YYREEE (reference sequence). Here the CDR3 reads CASSEDRGNYGYTF. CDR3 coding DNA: TGTGCCAGCAGCGAGGACAGGGGAAACTATGGCTACACCTTC. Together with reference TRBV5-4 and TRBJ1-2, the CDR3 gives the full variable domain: ETGVTQSPTHLIKTRGQQVTLRCSSQSGHNTVSWYQQALGQGPQFIFQYYREEENGRGNFPPRFSGLQFPNYSSELNVNALELDDSALYLCASSEDRGNYGYTFGSGTRLTVV.

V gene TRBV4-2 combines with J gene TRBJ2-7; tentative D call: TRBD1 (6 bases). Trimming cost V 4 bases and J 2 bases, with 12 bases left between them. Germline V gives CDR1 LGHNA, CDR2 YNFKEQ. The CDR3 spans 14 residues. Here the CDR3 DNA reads TGTGCCAGCAGCCGAGGCGCAGGGGCCTACGAGCAGTACTTC. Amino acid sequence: CASSRGAGAYEQYF.

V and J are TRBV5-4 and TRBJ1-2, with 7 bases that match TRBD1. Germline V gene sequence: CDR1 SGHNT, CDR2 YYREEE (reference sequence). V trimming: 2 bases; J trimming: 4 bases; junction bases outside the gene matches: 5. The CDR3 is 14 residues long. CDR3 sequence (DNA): TGTGCCAGCAGCTTCGACAGGGACCCCTATGGCTACACCTTC. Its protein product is CASSFDRDPYGYTF.

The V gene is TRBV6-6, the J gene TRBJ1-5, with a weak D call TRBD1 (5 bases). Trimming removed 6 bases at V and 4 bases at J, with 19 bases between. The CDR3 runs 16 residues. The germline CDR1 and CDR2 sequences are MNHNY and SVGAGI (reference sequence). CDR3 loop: CASRNRDGGGNQPQHF. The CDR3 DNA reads TGTGCCAGCAGGAACCGGGACGGGGGAGGGAATCAGCCCCAGCATTTT.

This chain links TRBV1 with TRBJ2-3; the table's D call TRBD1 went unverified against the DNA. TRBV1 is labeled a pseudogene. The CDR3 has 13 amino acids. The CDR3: CTSSQEGQDTQYF. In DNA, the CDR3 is TGCACCAGCAGCCAAGAAGGACAAGATACGCAGTATTTT.

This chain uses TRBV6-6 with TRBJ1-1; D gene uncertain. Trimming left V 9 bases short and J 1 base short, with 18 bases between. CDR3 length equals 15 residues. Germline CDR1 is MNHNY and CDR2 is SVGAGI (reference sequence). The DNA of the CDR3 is TGTGCCAGTTTAGCTGGACGAAAGACGAACACTGAAGCTTTCTTT. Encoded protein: CASLAGRKTNTEAFF.

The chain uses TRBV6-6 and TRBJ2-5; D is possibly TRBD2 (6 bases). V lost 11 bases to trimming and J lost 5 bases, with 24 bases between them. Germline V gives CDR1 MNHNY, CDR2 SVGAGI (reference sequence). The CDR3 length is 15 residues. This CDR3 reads CAASRPGEVVETQYF. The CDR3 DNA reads TGTGCCGCCAGCAGACCGGGAGAGGTGGTGGAGACCCAGTACTTC.

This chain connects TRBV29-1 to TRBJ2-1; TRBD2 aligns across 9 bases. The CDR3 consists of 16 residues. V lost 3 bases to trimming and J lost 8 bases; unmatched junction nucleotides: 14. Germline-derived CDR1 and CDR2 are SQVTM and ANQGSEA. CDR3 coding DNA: TGCAGCGTTGAGAAGAGGCGGGAGGGCCGGGGGGATGAGCAGTTCTTC. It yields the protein CSVEKRREGRGDEQFF.

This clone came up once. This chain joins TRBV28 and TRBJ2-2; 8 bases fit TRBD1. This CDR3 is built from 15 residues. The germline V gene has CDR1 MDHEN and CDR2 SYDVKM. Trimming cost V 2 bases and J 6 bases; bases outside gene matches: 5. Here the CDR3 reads CASSLHGTGSGELFF. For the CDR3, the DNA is TGTGCCAGCAGTTTACACGGGACAGGATCCGGGGAGCTGTTTTTT.

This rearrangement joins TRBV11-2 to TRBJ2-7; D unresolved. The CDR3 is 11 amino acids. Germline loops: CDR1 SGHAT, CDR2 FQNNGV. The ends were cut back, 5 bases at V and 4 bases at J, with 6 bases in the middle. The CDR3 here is CASSRRYEQYF. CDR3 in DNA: TGTGCCAGCAGCCGTAGATACGAGCAGTACTTC.

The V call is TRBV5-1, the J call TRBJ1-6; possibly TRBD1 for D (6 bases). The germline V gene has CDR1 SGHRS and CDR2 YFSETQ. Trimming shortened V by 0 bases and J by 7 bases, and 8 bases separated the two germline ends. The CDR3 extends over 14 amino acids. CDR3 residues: CASSLDRANSPLHF. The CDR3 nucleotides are TGCGCCAGCAGCTTGGACAGGGCCAATTCACCCCTCCACTTT.

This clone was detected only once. CDR3 amino acids: CASSQVFSGGLYEQYF. CDR3 DNA: TGCGCCAGCAGCCAAGTCTTTAGCGGGGGGTTGTACGAGCAGTACTTC. V is TRBV4-1 and J is TRBJ2-7, with TRBD2 matching 10 bases. CDR3 length: 16 amino acids. Germline CDR1 and CDR2: MGHRA and YSYEKL. The trim removed 1 base at V and 4 bases at J, leaving 7 bases unmatched.

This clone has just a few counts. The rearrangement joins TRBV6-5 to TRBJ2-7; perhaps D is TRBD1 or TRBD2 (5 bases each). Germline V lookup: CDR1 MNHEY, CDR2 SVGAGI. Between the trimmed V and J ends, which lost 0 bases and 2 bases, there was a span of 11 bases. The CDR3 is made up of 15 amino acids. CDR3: CASSYSGDQAYEQYF. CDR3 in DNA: TGTGCCAGCAGTTACTCGGGGGACCAGGCCTACGAGCAGTACTTC.